The entry that follows covers one T cell receptor (beta chain) sequence. The record originates from a study of blood T cell repertoires in COVID-19. Across the whole study: Acute and convalescent COVID-19 samples came from the United States, Italy and Spain. T cells, B-cell-depleted T cells, or PBMCs provided the cDNA or gDNA that served as material.

Authors' analysis steps: Estimated nucleated cell counts came from reference gene primer amplification. Some clones are missing from TCRdb's copy, which holds only in-frame ones; the method was immunoSEQ multiplex PCR. D and trimming were read from the DNA, whereas the V and J calls and clone size are those reported in that table. The table records approximately 250,000 clones, roughly 89% of them present only once. The length of the CDR3 is 12 residues. Germline CDR1 LNHDA, CDR2 SQIVND (reference sequence). Trimming shortened V by 6 bases and J by 4 bases, and 9 bases separated the two germline ends.

Sequencing was performed on peripheral blood. The rearrangement uses TRBV19 and TRBJ1-1; a weak D match, TRBD1 (5 bases). This receptor was identified in a woman aged 40 to 49 who had recovered from COVID-19. The CDR3 DNA reads TGTGCCAGTAGGGGACTTTCCACTGAAGCTTTCTTT. Its translation is CASRGLSTEAFF.